A selection of T cell receptor beta chains follows, all from one sample in a study of shared clonotypes between healthy human individuals. Data came from immunoSEQ multiplex PCR; TCRdb stores just in-frame clones and leaves some out. The sample holds 2 million to 2.5 million clones, almost 96% seen once. Sequenced material: naive CD4+ T cells sorted from blood. These receptors were taken from a man in his late teens or twenties in good health. Both conserved end residues are trimmed from each CDR3.

V	J	CDR3
TRBV6-6	TRBJ2-7	ASSYLAETRYEQY
TRBV28	TRBJ2-7	ASSQLGLATQGEQY
TRBV2	TRBJ1-2	ASRDTGFYGYT
TRBV18	TRBJ1-2	ASSPLTGTRSGYT
TRBV6-6	TRBJ1-4	ASSASIATNEKLF
TRBV9	TRBJ2-1	ASSAPRGAEQF
TRBV7-6	TRBJ2-1	ASSSTSGTVNEQF
TRBV4-3	TRBJ2-1	ASSRETTSLGEQF
TRBV29-1	TRBJ2-5	SGGGLAGNIQETQY
TRBV9	TRBJ2-5	ASSVAAGTYQETQY
TRBV7-9	TRBJ2-3	ASSSWGRERTDTQY
TRBV6-1	TRBJ1-5	ASTLLGPSGSQH
TRBV5-5	TRBJ1-5	ASSPSTGLKNQPQH
TRBV5-5	TRBJ2-5	ASSKQGRETQY
TRBV7-9	TRBJ2-1	ASSLAETSGGVWNEQF
TRBV6-1	TRBJ1-2	ATLPLITGGHGYT
TRBV18	TRBJ2-4	ASSPPSVAKNIQY
TRBV14	TRBJ2-3	ASSQSRADTQY
TRBV5-1	TRBJ2-2	ASSLVPDTDGELF
TRBV30	TRBJ1-5	AWGTGQASREPQH
TRBV7-2	TRBJ2-3	ASSATGDTQY
TRBV6-5	TRBJ1-1	ASRTGTLNTEAF
TRBV6-5	TRBJ1-2	ASSAGQVSYGYT
TRBV4-1	TRBJ1-4	ASSPLEAVSNEKLF
TRBV10-1	TRBJ2-7	ASSNYRDRYEQY